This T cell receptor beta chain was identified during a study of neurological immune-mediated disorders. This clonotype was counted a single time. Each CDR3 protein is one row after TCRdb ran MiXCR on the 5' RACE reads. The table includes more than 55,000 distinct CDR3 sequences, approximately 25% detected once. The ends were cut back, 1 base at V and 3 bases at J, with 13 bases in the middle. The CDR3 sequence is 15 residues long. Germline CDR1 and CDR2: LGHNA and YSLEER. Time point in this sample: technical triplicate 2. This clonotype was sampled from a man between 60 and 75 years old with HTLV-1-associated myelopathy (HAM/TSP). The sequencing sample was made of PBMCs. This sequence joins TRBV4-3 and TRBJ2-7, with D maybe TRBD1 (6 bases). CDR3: CASSQAAVGGYEQYF. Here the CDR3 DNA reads TGCGCCAGCAGCCAAGCGGCGGTAGGGGGCTACGAGCAGTACTTC.